These 4 T cell receptor beta chains were sequenced from one sample in a study of T cells expressing NK-cell markers. TCRdb reprocessed the 5' RACE reads; each CDR3 protein has one entry and no DNA is given. Its clone listing holds fewer than 550,000 distinct CDR3 sequences. What was sequenced was blood T cells: a sorted CD56 or NKG2C T cell subset, CD4+ or CD8+ T cells, or bulk PBMC T cells (not recorded which). The receptor set was obtained from a woman aged 50 to 60 in good health.

V and J are TRBV20-1 and TRBJ1-1; checking the TCRdb D call of TRBD1 is not possible without DNA. The CDR3 is 11 amino acids. Germline V gene data show CDR1 as DFQATT and CDR2 as SNEGSKA (reference sequence). The CDR3 reads CSATDRVEAFF.

V and J are TRBV20-1 and TRBJ2-5; TCRdb's assignment of TRBD1 cannot be checked, as there is no DNA. The CDR3 totals 14 residues. Germline V lookup: CDR1 DFQATT, CDR2 SNEGSKA (reference sequence). The CDR3: CSARGDRVRETQYF.

The chain employs TRBV11-1 and TRBJ2-2. The CDR3 is 14 amino acids. Germline CDR1 is SGHAT and CDR2 is FQDESV (reference sequence). CDR3 sequence: CASSKKRGTGELFF.

The gene calls are TRBV24-1 and TRBJ2-3; the D call of TRBD2 rests on TCRdb alone, since no DNA is present to check it. Per the germline V gene, CDR1 is KGHDR and CDR2 is SFDVKD. The CDR3 is 16 amino acids. The CDR3 loop reads CATSDPLAGATDTQYF.